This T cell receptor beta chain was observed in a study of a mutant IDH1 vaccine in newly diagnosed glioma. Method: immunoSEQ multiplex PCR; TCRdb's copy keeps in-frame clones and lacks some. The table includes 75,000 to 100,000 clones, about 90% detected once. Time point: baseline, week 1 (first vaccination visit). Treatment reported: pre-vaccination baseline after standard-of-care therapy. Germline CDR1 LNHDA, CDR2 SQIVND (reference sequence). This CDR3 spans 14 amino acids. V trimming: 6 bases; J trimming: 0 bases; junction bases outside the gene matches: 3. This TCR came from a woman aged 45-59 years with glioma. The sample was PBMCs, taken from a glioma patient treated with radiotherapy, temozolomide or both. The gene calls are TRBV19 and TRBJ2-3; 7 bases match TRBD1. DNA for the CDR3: TGTGCCAGTAGCGGACAGGCAAGCACAGATACGCAGTATTTT. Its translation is CASSGQASTDTQYF.